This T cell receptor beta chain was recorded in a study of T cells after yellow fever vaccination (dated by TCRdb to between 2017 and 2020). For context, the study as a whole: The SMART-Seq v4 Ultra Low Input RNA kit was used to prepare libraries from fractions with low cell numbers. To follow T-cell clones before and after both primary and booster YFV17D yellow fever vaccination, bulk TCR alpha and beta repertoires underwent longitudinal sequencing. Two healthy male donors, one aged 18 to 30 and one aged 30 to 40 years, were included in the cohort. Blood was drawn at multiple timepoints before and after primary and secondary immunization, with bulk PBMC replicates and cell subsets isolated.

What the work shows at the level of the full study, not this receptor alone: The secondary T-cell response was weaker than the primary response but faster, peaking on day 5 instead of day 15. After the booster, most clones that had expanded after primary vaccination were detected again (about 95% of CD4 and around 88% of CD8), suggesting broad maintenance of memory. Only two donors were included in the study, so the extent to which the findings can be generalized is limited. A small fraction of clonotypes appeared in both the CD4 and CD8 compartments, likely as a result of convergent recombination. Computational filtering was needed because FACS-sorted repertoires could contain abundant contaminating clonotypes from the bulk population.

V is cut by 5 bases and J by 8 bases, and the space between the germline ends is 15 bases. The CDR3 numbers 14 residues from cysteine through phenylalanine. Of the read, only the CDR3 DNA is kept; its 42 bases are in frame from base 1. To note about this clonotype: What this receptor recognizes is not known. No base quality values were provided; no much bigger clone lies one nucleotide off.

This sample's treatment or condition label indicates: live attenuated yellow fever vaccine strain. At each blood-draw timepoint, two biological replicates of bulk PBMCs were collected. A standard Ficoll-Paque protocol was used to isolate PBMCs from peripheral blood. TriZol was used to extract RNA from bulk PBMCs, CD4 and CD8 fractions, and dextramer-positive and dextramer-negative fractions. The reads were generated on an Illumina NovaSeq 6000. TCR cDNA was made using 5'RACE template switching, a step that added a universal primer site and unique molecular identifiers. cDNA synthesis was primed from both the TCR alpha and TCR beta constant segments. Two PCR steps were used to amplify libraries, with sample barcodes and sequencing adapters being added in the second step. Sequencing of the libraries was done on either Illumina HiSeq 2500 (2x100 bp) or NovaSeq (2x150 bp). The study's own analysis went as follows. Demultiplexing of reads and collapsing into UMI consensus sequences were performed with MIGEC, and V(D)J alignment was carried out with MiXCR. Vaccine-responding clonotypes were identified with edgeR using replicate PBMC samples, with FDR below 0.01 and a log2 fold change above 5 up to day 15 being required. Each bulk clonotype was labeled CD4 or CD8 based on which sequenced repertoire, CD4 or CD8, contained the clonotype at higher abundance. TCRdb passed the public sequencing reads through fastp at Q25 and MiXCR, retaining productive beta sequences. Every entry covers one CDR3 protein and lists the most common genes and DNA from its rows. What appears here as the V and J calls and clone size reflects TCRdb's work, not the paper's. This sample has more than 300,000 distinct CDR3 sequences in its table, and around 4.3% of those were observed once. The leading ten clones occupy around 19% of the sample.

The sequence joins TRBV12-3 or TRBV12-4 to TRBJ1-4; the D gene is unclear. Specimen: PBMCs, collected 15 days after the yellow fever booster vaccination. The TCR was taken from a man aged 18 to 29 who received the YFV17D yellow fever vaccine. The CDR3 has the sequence CASSRMGSIEKLFF. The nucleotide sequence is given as TGTGCCAGCAGTAGGATGGGCTCAATAGAAAAACTGTTTTTT.